This T cell receptor (beta chain) was recovered during a study of T cell responses to AZD1222 COVID-19 vaccine. Study results and caveats: None of the repertoires were sampled until the peak T cell response had passed. Baseline antibody screening turned up just six seropositive AZD1222 recipients.

Only in-frame clones appear in the TCRdb table, and some are missing; sequencing was by immunoSEQ multiplex PCR. Here the sample spans 110,000 or so clones, about 87% being singletons. Concerning this clone: No antigen is known for it.

The starting material was peripheral blood, obtained 28 days after the second AZD1222 dose. This clonotype originated in an adult who received the AZD1222 COVID-19 vaccine.

CDR3 amino acids: CASMYGNTGELFF. Written as DNA, the CDR3 is TGTGCCAGTATGTATGGGAACACCGGGGAGCTGTTTTTT. The gene calls are TRBV9 and TRBJ2-2; D is ambiguous. The V and J ends lost 8 bases and 1 base respectively, with 9 bases between them. Per germline, CDR1 SGDLS and CDR2 YYNGEE. This CDR3 comprises 13 residues.